One and the same sample provided the 22 T cell receptor beta chains below, sequenced in a study of blood T cell repertoires in COVID-19. Profiling relied on immunoSEQ multiplex PCR, and the TCRdb table lists in-frame clones only, not all of them. The sample lists about 270,000 clones, approximately 85% occurring once. The specimen sequenced was PBMCs or T cells enriched from blood (not recorded which). These receptors were obtained from a woman between 50 and 59 years old with acute COVID-19.

The chain is built from TRBV7-2 and TRBJ1-2, with D perhaps TRBD1 (6 bases). V was clipped by 4 bases and J by 10 bases, with 31 bases between them. CDR1 SGHTA and CDR2 FQGNSA come from the germline V gene. There are 18 residues in the CDR3. CDR3 sequence reads: CASSYLFRFQPGADTYTF. The CDR3 bases are TGTGCCAGCAGCTACTTGTTTCGGTTTCAACCAGGGGCAGATACCTACACCTTC.

The chain joins TRBV29-1 to TRBJ1-1; 7 bases match TRBD1. J lost 7 bases, V lost 5 bases, and 10 bases had no gene match. Per germline, CDR1 SQVTM and CDR2 ANQGSEA. This CDR3 is built from 13 residues. Written as DNA, the CDR3 is TGCAGCGTTAAGGGGTTACGGGACAGTGAAGCTTTCTTT. Translation: CSVKGLRDSEAFF. The variable domain in full, completed from reference TRBV29-1 and TRBJ1-1, reads SAVISQKPSRDICQRGTSLTIQCQVDSQVTMMFWYRQQPGQSLTLIATANQGSEATYESGFVIDKFPISRPNLTFSTLTVSNMSPEDSSIYLCSVKGLRDSEAFFGQGTRLTVV.

This chain links TRBV11-2 with TRBJ2-6; D ambiguous. CDR1 and CDR2 (germline): SGHAT, FQNNGV. The ends were cut back, 5 bases at V and 0 bases at J, with 11 bases in the middle. The CDR3 loop spans 16 amino acids. In DNA form, the CDR3 reads TGTGCCAGCAGCCCTCCCAGTGTCTCTGGGGCCAACGTCCTGACTTTC. Protein sequence: CASSPPSVSGANVLTF. The full variable domain, completed using reference TRBV11-2 and TRBJ2-6, is EAGVAQSPRYKIIEKRQSVAFWCNPISGHATLYWYQQILGQGPKLLIQFQNNGVVDDSQLPKDRFSAERLKGVDSTLKIQPAKLEDSAVYLCASSPPSVSGANVLTFGAGSRLTVL.

The chain joins TRBV3-1 (or the pseudogene TRBV3-2) to TRBJ1-4; D might be TRBD1 (5 bases). The V end was cut by 2 bases, the J end by 8 bases, with 18 bases between. Per germline, CDR1 LGHDT and CDR2 YNNKEL (reference sequence). CDR3 length: 16 residues. CDR3 nucleotides: TGTGCCAGCAGCCAAAGTACCGGCAGGGTTGAAGAAAAACTGTTTTTT. It yields the protein CASSQSTGRVEEKLFF.

In this sample, this clone turned up once. The chain joins TRBV6-2 or TRBV6-3 to TRBJ1-1; D is perhaps TRBD1 (5 bases). Trimming took off 5 bases at V and 4 bases at J, with 11 bases between the two ends. The CDR3 runs to 13 residues. The germline V gene encodes CDR1 MNHEY and CDR2 SVGEGT. The CDR3 DNA sequence: TGTGCCAGCAGTCAGCAGGGCGTCACTGAAGCTTTCTTT. Translating gives CASSQQGVTEAFF.

About this clone: The sample holds other DNA sequences that translate to the same CDR3. The chain uses TRBV5-1 and TRBJ1-5, with unresolved D. V was trimmed by 0 bases and J by 4 bases, leaving 5 bases between them. Germline CDR1 is SGHRS and CDR2 is YFSETQ. CDR3 size: 13 residues. The CDR3: CASSLGENQPQHF. The CDR3 region has the DNA TGCGCCAGCAGCTTGGGAGAAAATCAGCCCCAGCATTTT.

The CDR3 here is CASSSAGDQETQYF. The CDR3 DNA follows: TGTGCCAGCAGTTCGGCGGGGGATCAAGAGACCCAGTACTTC. The genes are TRBV6-2 or TRBV6-3 and TRBJ2-5; 7 nucleotides align to TRBD2. V shed 4 bases and J 2 bases; nucleotides not matched to a gene: 4. The V gene's germline CDR1 is MNHEY and CDR2 SVGEGT. The CDR3 totals 14 residues.

The V gene is TRBV2, the J gene TRBJ2-5; 12 positions agree with TRBD2. Germline CDR1 SNHLY, CDR2 FYNNEI. The CDR3 runs to 15 residues. Trimming removed 5 bases from V and 3 bases from J; junction bases left unmatched: 4. In DNA form, the CDR3 reads TGTGCCAGCAGTCGGACTAGCGGGGCTGAAGAGACCCAGTACTTC. This encodes CASSRTSGAEETQYF.

This clone occurred a few times. The gene calls are TRBV7-2 and TRBJ2-7, with 7 positions matching TRBD1. Germline CDR1 reads SGHTA; CDR2 reads FQGNSA. The J segment lost 5 bases and the V segment lost 1 base, leaving 14 bases of the junction unmatched. This CDR3 is built from 17 residues. CDR3 in DNA: TGTGCCAGCAGCTTAGGGCTTTCTGGGACAGTCGCGCACGAGCAGTACTTC. Amino acid sequence: CASSLGLSGTVAHEQYF.

The V and J genes are TRBV19 and TRBJ1-6, with 7 bases identical to TRBD1. Germline V gives CDR1 LNHDA, CDR2 SQIVND (reference sequence). The CDR3 covers 18 residues. V was pared by 3 bases and J by 4 bases, with 12 bases of the junction left unmatched. CDR3 in amino acids: CASSIPRQGLRYNSPLHF. DNA of the CDR3: TGTGCCAGTAGTATTCCTCGACAGGGTCTGAGGTATAATTCACCCCTCCACTTT.

The chain uses TRBV7-3 and TRBJ2-1; TRBD1 is a possible D gene (5 bases). This CDR3 has 14 amino acids. Germline-derived CDR1 and CDR2 are SGHTA and FQGTGA. With 5 bases removed from V and 3 bases from J, the gap between germline ends came to 11 bases. Written as DNA, the CDR3 is TGTGCCAGCAGCCCACGCAGGGACTACAATGAGCAGTTCTTC. Translation: CASSPRRDYNEQFF.

The CDR3: CASSPRDYEETQYF. The CDR3 nucleotides read TGTGCCAGCAGCCCCCGGGACTATGAAGAGACCCAGTACTTC. The chain is built from TRBV3-1 (or the pseudogene TRBV3-2) and TRBJ2-5; 7 bases fit TRBD2. The CDR3 loop spans 14 amino acids. Germline V gives CDR1 LGHDT, CDR2 YNNKEL (reference sequence). Trimming at V came to 4 bases and at J to 3 bases, leaving 5 bases not matched to a gene.

The J gene is TRBJ1-6, the V gene TRBV7-2; D gene unclear. The CDR3 is made up of 16 amino acids. CDR1 and CDR2 (germline): SGHTA, FQGNSA. The V gene lost 5 bases and the J gene lost 0 bases, with 11 bases spanning the gap. This CDR3 reads CASSLDGSSYNSPLHF. The CDR3 bases are TGTGCCAGCAGCCTTGATGGGAGCTCCTATAATTCACCCCTCCACTTT.

The sample holds a few counts of this clone. This rearrangement joins TRBV6-5 to TRBJ1-2, with TRBD1 identical over 8 bases. CDR1 and CDR2 (germline): MNHEY, SVGAGI. The length of the CDR3 is 12 residues. The ends lost 8 bases at V and 4 bases at J; junction bases unmatched: 3. The CDR3 region is CASAGQAYGYTF. DNA for the CDR3: TGTGCCAGCGCGGGACAGGCCTATGGCTACACCTTC.

The chain couples TRBV18 to TRBJ1-5; unclear D gene. The CDR3 spans 14 residues. Germline-derived CDR1 and CDR2 are KGHSH and LQKENI. The V gene lost 4 bases and the J gene lost 5 bases, with 12 bases spanning the gap. The CDR3 reads CASSRERSDQPQHF. DNA of the CDR3: TGTGCCAGCTCACGAGAACGGTCCGATCAGCCCCAGCATTTT.

The chain employs TRBV4-3 and TRBJ1-6; TRBD1 matches at 8 bases. J lost 0 bases, V lost 2 bases, and 3 bases had no gene match. CDR1 LGHNA and CDR2 YSLEER come from the germline V gene. The CDR3 is made up of 17 amino acids. The CDR3 DNA reads as TGCGCCAGCAGCCAATTGACAGGGGTCTCCTATAATTCACCCCTCCACTTT. Protein sequence: CASSQLTGVSYNSPLHF.

CDR3 sequence: CASSQVRGEREKLFF. DNA of the CDR3: TGTGCCAGCAGCCAAGTCAGGGGAGAGAGAGAAAAACTGTTTTTT. This chain connects TRBV3-1 (or the pseudogene TRBV3-2) to TRBJ1-4; possibly TRBD1 for D (6 bases). V shed 1 base and J shed 8 bases, with 14 bases lying between them. This CDR3 spans 15 amino acids. CDR1 and CDR2 (germline): LGHDT, YNNKEL (reference sequence).

V usage is TRBV30 and J usage is TRBJ1-1, with D possibly TRBD1 on 5 matching bases. Trimming shortened V by 3 bases and J by 5 bases, and 16 bases separated the two germline ends. The CDR3 runs to 14 residues. Germline loops: CDR1 GTSNPN, CDR2 SVGIG (reference sequence). The CDR3 loop reads CAWSRVLGGTEAFF. The CDR3 region has the DNA TGTGCCTGGAGCAGGGTCCTTGGGGGGACTGAAGCTTTCTTT.

This clone was recorded a few times. The V gene is TRBV30, the J gene TRBJ1-1; weak D call: TRBD1 (6 bases). V was cut by 0 bases and J by 0 bases, with 11 bases left in between. The germline V gene has CDR1 GTSNPN and CDR2 SVGIG (reference sequence). CDR3 length: 15 amino acids. DNA of the CDR3: TGTGCCTGGAGTGTAGGGGGGGTGCTGAACACTGAAGCTTTCTTT. It translates to CAWSVGGVLNTEAFF.

CDR3: CASSETGTEAFF. As DNA, the CDR3 is TGCGCCAGCAGTGAGACAGGGACTGAAGCTTTCTTT. V gene TRBV10-1 combines with J gene TRBJ1-1; TRBD1 might be the D (6 bases). Germline lookup yields CDR1 WNHNN and CDR2 SYGVQD (reference sequence). The V and J ends lost 2 bases and 5 bases respectively, with 6 bases between them. The CDR3 contains 12 residues.

This chain uses TRBV23-1 with TRBJ2-7, with a tentative D call TRBD1 (6 bases). TRBV23-1 belongs to the ORF category, with a function that is uncertain. Trimming left V 0 bases short and J 4 bases short, with 19 bases between. The CDR3 runs 17 residues. CDR3 coding DNA: TGCGCCAGCAGTCAATCAGGACAGCCCTCCCCGGCTTACGAGCAGTACTTC. Its protein product is CASSQSGQPSPAYEQYF.

The chain uses TRBV11-2 and TRBJ1-1; D perhaps matches TRBD1 (5 bases). Germline lookup yields CDR1 SGHAT and CDR2 FQNNGV. The CDR3 consists of 15 residues. Trimming removed 5 bases at V and 2 bases at J, with 15 bases between. CDR3 residues: CASSKARQLNTEAFF. DNA for the CDR3: TGTGCCAGCAGCAAAGCCCGACAGCTCAACACTGAAGCTTTCTTT.